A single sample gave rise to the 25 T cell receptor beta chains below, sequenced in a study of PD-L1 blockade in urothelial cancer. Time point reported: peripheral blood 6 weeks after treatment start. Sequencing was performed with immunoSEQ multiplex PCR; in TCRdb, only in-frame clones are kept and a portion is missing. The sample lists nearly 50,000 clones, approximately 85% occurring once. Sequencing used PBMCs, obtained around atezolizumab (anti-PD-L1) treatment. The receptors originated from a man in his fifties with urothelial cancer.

In DNA form, the CDR3 reads TGCGCCAGCAGCCAAGGCGGGGGATACCAGGGGCGGAACACTGAAGCTTTCTTT. Translated, it gives CASSQGGGYQGRNTEAFF. This rearrangement joins TRBV4-1 to TRBJ1-1; TRBD1 is a possible D gene (6 bases). The germline V gene encodes CDR1 MGHRA and CDR2 YSYEKL. CDR3 length: 18 amino acids. V dropped 1 base and J dropped 1 base, with 19 bases sitting between them.

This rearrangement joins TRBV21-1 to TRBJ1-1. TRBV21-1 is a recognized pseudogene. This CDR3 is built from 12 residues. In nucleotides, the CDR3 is TGTGCCAGCGGAAGAGGGAACACTGAAGCTTTCTTT. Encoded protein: CASGRGNTEAFF.

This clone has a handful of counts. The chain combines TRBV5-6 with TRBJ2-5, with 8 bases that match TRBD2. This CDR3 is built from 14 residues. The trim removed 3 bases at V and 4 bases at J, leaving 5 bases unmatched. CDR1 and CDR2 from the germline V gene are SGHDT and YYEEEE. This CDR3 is CASSSGGRGETQYF. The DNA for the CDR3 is TGTGCCAGCAGCTCGGGGGGGCGCGGAGAGACCCAGTACTTC.

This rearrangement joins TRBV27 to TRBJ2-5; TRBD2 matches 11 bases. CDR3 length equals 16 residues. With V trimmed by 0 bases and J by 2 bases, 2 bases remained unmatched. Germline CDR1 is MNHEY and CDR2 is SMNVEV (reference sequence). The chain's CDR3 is CASSLSLAGGQETQYF. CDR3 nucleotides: TGTGCCAGCAGTTTATCTCTAGCGGGAGGACAAGAGACCCAGTACTTC.

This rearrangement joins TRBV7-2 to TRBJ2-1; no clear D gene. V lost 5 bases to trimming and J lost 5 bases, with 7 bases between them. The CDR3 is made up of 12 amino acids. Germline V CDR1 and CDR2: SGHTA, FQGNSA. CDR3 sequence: CASSPQDNEQFF. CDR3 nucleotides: TGTGCCAGCAGCCCTCAGGACAATGAGCAGTTCTTC.

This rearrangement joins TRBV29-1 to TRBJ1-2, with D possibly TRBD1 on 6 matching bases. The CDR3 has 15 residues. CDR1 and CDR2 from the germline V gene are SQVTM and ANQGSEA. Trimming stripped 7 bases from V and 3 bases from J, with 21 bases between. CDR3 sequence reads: CSAQSTGAPDYGYTF. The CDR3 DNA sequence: TGCAGCGCGCAATCGACAGGCGCCCCCGACTATGGCTACACCTTC.

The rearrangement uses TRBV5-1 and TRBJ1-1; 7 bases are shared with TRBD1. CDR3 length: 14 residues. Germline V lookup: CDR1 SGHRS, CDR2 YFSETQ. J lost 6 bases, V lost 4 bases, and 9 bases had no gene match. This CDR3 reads CASSGTGVASEAFF. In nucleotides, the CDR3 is TGCGCCAGCAGCGGAACAGGGGTGGCCTCTGAAGCTTTCTTT.

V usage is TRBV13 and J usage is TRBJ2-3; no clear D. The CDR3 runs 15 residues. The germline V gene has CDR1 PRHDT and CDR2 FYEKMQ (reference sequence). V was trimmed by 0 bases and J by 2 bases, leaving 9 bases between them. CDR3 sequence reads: CASSLGLQLTDTQYF. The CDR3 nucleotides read TGTGCCAGCAGCTTAGGACTACAACTCACAGATACGCAGTATTTT. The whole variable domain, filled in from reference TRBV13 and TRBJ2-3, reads AAGVIQSPRHLIKEKRETATLKCYPIPRHDTVYWYQQGPGQDPQFLISFYEKMQSDKGSIPDRFSAQQFSDYHSELNMSSLELGDSALYFCASSLGLQLTDTQYFGPGTRLTVL.

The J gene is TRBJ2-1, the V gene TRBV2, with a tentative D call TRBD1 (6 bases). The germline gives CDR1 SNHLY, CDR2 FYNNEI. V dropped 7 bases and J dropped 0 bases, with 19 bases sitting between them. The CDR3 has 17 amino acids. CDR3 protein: CASTEGVEQGSYNEQFF. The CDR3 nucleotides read TGTGCCAGCACCGAAGGGGTGGAACAGGGCTCCTACAATGAGCAGTTCTTC.

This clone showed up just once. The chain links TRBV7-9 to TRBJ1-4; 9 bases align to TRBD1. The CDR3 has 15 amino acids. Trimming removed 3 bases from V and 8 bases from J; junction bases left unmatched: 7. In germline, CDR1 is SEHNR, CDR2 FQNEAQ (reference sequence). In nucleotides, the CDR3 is TGTGCCAGCAGCTTCCGACAGGGGGTGAGAGAAAAACTGTTTTTT. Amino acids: CASSFRQGVREKLFF.

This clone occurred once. The CDR3 is CASSQLQGASNQPQHF. The CDR3, as DNA: TGTGCCAGCTCACAGCTACAGGGGGCGAGCAATCAGCCCCAGCATTTT. The V and J genes are TRBV18 and TRBJ1-5, with 9 positions matching TRBD1. Germline V gene lookup returns CDR1 KGHSH and CDR2 LQKENI. The CDR3 sequence is 16 residues long. Germline trimming cut 4 bases from V and 1 base from J; bases unmatched to any gene: 5.

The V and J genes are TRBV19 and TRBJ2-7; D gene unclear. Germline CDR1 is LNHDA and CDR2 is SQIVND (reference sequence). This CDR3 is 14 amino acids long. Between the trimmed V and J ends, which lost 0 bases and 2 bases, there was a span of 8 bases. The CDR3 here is CASSIERGTYEQYF. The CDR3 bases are TGTGCCAGTAGTATAGAGCGCGGAACCTACGAGCAGTACTTC.

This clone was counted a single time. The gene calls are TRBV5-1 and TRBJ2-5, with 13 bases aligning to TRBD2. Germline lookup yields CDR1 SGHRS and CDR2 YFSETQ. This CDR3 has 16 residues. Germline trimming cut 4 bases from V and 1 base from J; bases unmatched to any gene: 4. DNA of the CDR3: TGCGCCAGCAGCCAGGGGACTAGCGGGACCCAAGAGACCCAGTACTTC. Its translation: CASSQGTSGTQETQYF. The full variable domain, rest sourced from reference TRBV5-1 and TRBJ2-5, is KAGVTQTPRYLIKTRGQQVTLSCSPISGHRSVSWYQQTPGQGLQFLFEYFSETQRNKGNFPGRFSGRQFSNSRSEMNVSTLELGDSALYLCASSQGTSGTQETQYFGPGTRLLVL.

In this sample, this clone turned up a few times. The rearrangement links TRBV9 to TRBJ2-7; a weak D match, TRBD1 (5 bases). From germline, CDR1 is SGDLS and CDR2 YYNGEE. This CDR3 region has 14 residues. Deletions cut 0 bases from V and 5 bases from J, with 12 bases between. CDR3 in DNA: TGTGCCAGCAGCGTAGGGTCCAGGGTGGACGAGCAGTACTTC. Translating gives CASSVGSRVDEQYF.

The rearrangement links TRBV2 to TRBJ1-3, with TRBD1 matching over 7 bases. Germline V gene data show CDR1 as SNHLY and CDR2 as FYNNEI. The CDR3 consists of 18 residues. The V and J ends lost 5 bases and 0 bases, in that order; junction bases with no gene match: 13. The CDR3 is CASSSPIATGHSGNTIYF. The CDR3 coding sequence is TGTGCCAGCAGTTCCCCAATCGCGACAGGGCACTCTGGAAACACCATATATTTT.

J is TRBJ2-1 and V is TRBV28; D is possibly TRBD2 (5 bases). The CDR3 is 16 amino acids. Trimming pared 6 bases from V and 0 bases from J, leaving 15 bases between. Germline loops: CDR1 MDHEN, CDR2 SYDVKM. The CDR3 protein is CASSTDSVSSYNEQFF. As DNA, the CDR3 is TGTGCCAGCAGCACAGATAGCGTAAGCTCCTACAATGAGCAGTTCTTC.

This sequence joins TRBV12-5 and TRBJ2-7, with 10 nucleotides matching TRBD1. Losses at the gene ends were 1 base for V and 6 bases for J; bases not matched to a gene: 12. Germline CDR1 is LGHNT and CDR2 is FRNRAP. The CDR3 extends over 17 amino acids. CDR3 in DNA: TGTGCTAGTGGTTTGGCAGGACCGGGACAGGGGCCCCTCGAGCAGTACTTC. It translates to CASGLAGPGQGPLEQYF.

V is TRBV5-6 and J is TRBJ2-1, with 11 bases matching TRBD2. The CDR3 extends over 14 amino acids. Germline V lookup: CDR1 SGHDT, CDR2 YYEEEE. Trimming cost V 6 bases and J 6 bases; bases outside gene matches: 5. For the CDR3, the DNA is TGTGCCAGCACCGTACTAGCGGGGGCCAATGAGCAGTTCTTC. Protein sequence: CASTVLAGANEQFF.

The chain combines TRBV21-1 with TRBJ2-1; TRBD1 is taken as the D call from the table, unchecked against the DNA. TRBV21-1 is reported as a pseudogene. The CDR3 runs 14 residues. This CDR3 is CASVNRDRYNEQFF. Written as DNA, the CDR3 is TGTGCCAGCGTCAACAGGGACCGCTACAATGAGCAGTTCTTC.

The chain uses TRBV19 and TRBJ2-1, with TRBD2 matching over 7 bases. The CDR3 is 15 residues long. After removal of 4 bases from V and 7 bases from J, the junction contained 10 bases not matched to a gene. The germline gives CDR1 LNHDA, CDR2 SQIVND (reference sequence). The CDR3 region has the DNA TGTGCCAGTAGTACTCCCTCCGGGACTATTAATGAGCAGTTCTTC. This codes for CASSTPSGTINEQFF.

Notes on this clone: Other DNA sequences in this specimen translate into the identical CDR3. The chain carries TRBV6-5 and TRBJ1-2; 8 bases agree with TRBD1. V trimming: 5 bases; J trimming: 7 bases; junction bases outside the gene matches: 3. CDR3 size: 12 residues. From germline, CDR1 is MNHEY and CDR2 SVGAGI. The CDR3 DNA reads TGTGCCAGCAGTCAGGGGGCCCGTGGCTACACCTTC. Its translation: CASSQGARGYTF.

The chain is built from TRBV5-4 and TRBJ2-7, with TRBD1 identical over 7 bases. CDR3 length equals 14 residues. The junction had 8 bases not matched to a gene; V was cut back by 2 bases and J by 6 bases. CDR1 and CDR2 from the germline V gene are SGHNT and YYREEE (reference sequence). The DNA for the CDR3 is TGTGCCAGCAGCTTTGGAAACGACAGGGCCGAGCAGTACTTC. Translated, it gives CASSFGNDRAEQYF.

The CDR3 sequence is CSANRQGTEAFF. In nucleotides, the CDR3 is TGCAGCGCCAACCGCCAGGGAACTGAAGCTTTCTTT. The chain recombines TRBV29-1 with TRBJ1-1, with D tentatively TRBD1 (5 bases). V lost 7 bases, J lost 5 bases, and 14 bases lay in between. The CDR3 is 12 amino acids. Germline V gene data show CDR1 as SQVTM and CDR2 as ANQGSEA.

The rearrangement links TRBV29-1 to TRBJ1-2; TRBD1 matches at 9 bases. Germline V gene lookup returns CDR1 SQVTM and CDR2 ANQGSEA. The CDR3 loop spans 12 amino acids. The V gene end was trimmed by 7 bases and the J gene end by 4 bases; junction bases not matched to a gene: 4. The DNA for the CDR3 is TGCAGCGGGGGACAGGGCGCCTATGGCTACACCTTC. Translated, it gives CSGGQGAYGYTF.

Written as DNA, the CDR3 is TGTGCCAGCAGCTCGGACAGGGAAAGGACCGGGGAGCTGTTTTTT. Its translation: CASSSDRERTGELFF. The J gene is TRBJ2-2, the V gene TRBV5-5, with 8 bases fitting TRBD1. CDR3 size: 15 residues. Unmatched junction bases numbered 6, after V lost 3 bases and J lost 5 bases. The germline gives CDR1 SGHKS, CDR2 YYEKEE (reference sequence).